The clone carrying this T cell receptor (beta chain) was observed once. Its target is not known. TCRdb itself ran the RT-PCR reads through MiXCR, one entry per CDR3 protein. The sample carries around 150,000 distinct CDR3 sequences, roughly 10% recorded once. The data belong to a study of response to subunit inactivated influenza vaccine. CDR1 and CDR2 (germline): MNHEY, SVGEGT. Losses at the gene ends were 2 bases for V and 0 bases for J; bases not matched to a gene: 13. The CDR3 covers 20 residues. Whole-study results and caveats: Authors suggested each seasonal influenza vaccination recruits few new T cells.

This chain uses TRBV6-2 or TRBV6-3 with TRBJ2-6; 7 nucleotides align to TRBD1. Sequences were derived from non-naive T cells sorted from PBMCs, sampled about 40 days after vaccination. The clonotype was recovered from a man over 45 who received an inactivated influenza vaccine. The CDR3 nucleotides read TGTGCCAGCAGTTACGATCCGGGACAGACGAAGAACTCTGGGGCCAACGTCCTGACTTTC. Protein: CASSYDPGQTKNSGANVLTF.